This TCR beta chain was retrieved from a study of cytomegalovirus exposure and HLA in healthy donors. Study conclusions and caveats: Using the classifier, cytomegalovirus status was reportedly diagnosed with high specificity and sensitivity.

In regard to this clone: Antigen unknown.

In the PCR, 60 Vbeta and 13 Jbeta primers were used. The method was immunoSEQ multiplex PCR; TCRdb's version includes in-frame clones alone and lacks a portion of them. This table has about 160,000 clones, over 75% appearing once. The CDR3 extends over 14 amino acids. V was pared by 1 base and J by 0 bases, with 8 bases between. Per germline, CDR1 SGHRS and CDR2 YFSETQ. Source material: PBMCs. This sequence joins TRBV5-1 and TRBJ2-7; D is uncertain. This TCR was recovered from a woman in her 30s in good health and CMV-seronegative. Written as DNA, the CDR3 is TGCGCCAGCAGCTTGAGTCACAACTCCTACGAGCAGTACTTC. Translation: CASSLSHNSYEQYF.